The TCR beta chain described here comes from a study of T cells in Graves' hyperthyroidism and ophthalmopathy (dated by TCRdb to the late 2010s). As for the study more broadly: Peripheral blood was collected at initial diagnosis, before any treatment. Thyroid tissue and blood T-cell repertoires from six or seven Graves' hyperthyroidism patients were also compared in the study. The paper reports TCR Vbeta CDR3 sequencing of approximately 140 peripheral blood samples: around 45 ophthalmopathy, approximately 74 hyperthyroidism and around 17 progressor patients. The roughly 100 discovery patients were randomly split 7:3 into training and test sets. Prospective prediction of ophthalmopathy was tested in an independent validation cohort consisting of 18 to 20 hyperthyroidism patients and around 17 patients who later progressed to ophthalmopathy. TCR V-J signatures able to tell the groups apart were searched for in a discovery cohort of 95 to 100 patients, of whom about 40 had Graves' ophthalmopathy and around 58 had stable Graves' hyperthyroidism. After sampling, hyperthyroidism patients received methimazole starting at 30 mg daily, and ophthalmopathy patients received high-dose intravenous methylprednisolone.

The junction shows trimming of 4 bases on V and 0 bases on J, plus 7 bases between the germline ends. Its CDR3 holds 13 amino acids, cysteine through phenylalanine. Just CDR3 DNA is preserved here, 39 bases in frame from base 1. The germline V gene gives CDR1 as SGDLS and CDR2 as YYNGEE. Broader findings and caveats from the paper: In validation, the model predicted progression to ophthalmopathy with 55% to 71% sensitivity and around 72% specificity, a median of roughly seven months before onset. Blood samples also contained most of the expanded thyroid clonotypes (frequency above 0.001), which suggests that blood repertoires may reflect thyroid immune responses. A 13 V-J signature model separated ophthalmopathy from stable hyperthyroidism, with around 88% sensitivity and 81.08% specificity in cross-validation and 80%/75% in testing. Sample size was not statistically predetermined, and blinding of investigators to group allocation was not performed.

The TCR beta CDR3 regions were amplified from RNA transcripts. The first round of RT-PCR for the TCR CDR3 was performed with the HTBI primer set and the Qiagen OneStep RT-PCR kit. Libraries were constructed in a second round of multiplex PCR, after which size selection and purification were performed. Paired-end sequencing of the libraries was performed with 100 bp reads on an Illumina HiSeq2000. The published analysis was carried out like this. SOAPnuke was used to process the raw data, throwing out any read that contained adapters or uncalled bases, had a mean Phred below 15, or lacked an exact constant-primer or identifier match. COPE v1.2.5 was used to merge high-quality paired reads, and clonotypes were defined as unique nucleotide sequences. MiTCR v1.1 was used to align clonotypes to the IMGT TRBV, TRBD and TRBJ reference segments. Analysis was restricted to V-J combinations with a frequency above 0.0001, which covered just over 98% of repertoires. A TCS score was defined as the ratio of F50 (clonal expansion) to E x V (chaos), with BLOSUM62-based TCRdist applied between CDR3 peptides within each V-J. Welch's t-statistics and random forest reduced some 510 V-J features to 13, which were used in a naive Bayes classifier (R e1071). In TCRdb, the public reads were trimmed at Q25 with fastp and aligned with MiXCR, with productive beta chains retained. Each entry is one CDR3 protein sequence, shown with its most common DNA and genes. These V and J calls originate from TCRdb's pipeline instead of the authors' own analysis. In this sample the table shows under 500,000 distinct CDR3 sequences, over 13% of which occur a single time. Over 25% of the sample goes to the ten largest clones.

Moderately to severely active disease, a Clinical Activity Score of at least 3, a NOSPECS grade of at least 4, and a duration under 3 months were present in ophthalmopathy patients. Exclusion was applied to patients with uncontrolled infections, other autoimmune diseases, pregnancy or lactation. Diagnoses were based on clinical symptoms, serum thyroxine and TRAb, thyroid ultrasound and orbital computed tomography. PBMCs were separated from over 9 ml of fresh peripheral blood using Ficoll-Paque density gradient centrifugation. Total RNA was extracted using Trizol reagent, and RNA quality was assessed on an Agilent 2100 Bioanalyzer. This clonotype was observed at least ten times. It has no known antigen specificity. No base-level quality is on record; no much larger clone is a single base apart.

The chain employs TRBV9 and TRBJ1-1; the D gene remains uncertain. The sequencing sample was made of blood. The TCR originated in a man aged 50 to 60 with Graves' ophthalmopathy. The DNA is TGTGCCAGCAGCCCACACGTGAACACTGAAGCTTTCTTT. Its protein product is CASSPHVNTEAFF. With the portions outside the CDR3 filled from the reference TRBV9 and TRBJ1-1 genes, the complete variable region becomes DSGVTQTPKHLITATGQRVTLRCSPRSGDLSVYWYQQSLDQGLQFLIQYYNGEERAKGNILERFSAQQFPDLHSELNLSSLELGDSALYFCASSPHVNTEAFFGQGTRLTVV.